One and the same sample provided the 20 T cell receptor beta chains below, sequenced in a study of CD8 T cells in ankylosing spondylitis. Regarding the study as a whole: Ankylosing spondylitis blood appeared to be characterized by a TCR beta motif of under 10 highly homologous variants.

MiXCR, applied by TCRdb to the 5' RACE reads, yields one record per CDR3 protein. Of around 94,000 distinct CDR3 sequences listed, 9% are singletons. These receptors' targets are unknown. Sequencing input: blood, either unsorted or a sorted T cell fraction (not recorded which). These receptors were obtained from a male donor with ankylosing spondylitis.

This clonotype was picked up a small number of times. The rearrangement uses TRBV6-5 and TRBJ2-2; D may be TRBD2 (5 bases). The V gene's germline CDR1 is MNHEY and CDR2 SVGAGI. Trimming removed 4 bases at V and 7 bases at J, with 28 bases between. The CDR3 totals 19 residues. CDR3 sequence (DNA): TGTGCCAGCAGTTCCCCGACGATGATGGAGGCTCTTGGTAGCGGGGAGCTGTTTTTT. Protein sequence: CASSSPTMMEALGSGELFF.

The V call is TRBV4-1, the J call TRBJ2-7, with 12 bases matching TRBD2. CDR1 is MGHRA and CDR2 is YSYEKL in the germline V gene. The CDR3 covers 16 residues. V lost 3 bases to trimming and J lost 0 bases; unmatched junction nucleotides: 3. The CDR3 region is CASSHTTSGSSYEQYF. CDR3 sequence (DNA): TGCGCCAGCAGCCACACGACTAGCGGGAGCTCCTACGAGCAGTACTTC.

A word on this clonotype: A clone one base away is much larger, so this may be a read error. The V call is TRBV13, the J call TRBJ2-2; 12 bases are shared with TRBD2. The CDR3 covers 15 residues. Per germline, CDR1 PRHDT and CDR2 FYEKMQ (reference sequence). The CDR3 DNA sequence: TGTGCCAGCAGCGAGGGACTAGCGGGCACCGGGGTGCTGTTTTTT. This translates into CASSEGLAGTGVLFF.

The chain joins TRBV3-1 to TRBJ2-1; TRBD2 aligns across 8 bases. V dropped 1 base and J dropped 4; count of bases not matched to a gene: 9. This CDR3 has 17 amino acids. The V gene's germline CDR1 is LGHDT and CDR2 YNNKEL (reference sequence). CDR3 nucleotides: TGTGCCAGCAGCCAAGGTTTTCGGGAGGGTGGGTACAATGAGCAGTTCTTC. This encodes CASSQGFREGGYNEQFF.

About this clonotype itself: With a much larger clone just one base away, this may be a read error. The genes are TRBV20-1 and TRBJ1-2; the match to TRBD1 covers 11 bases. The V gene's germline CDR1 is DFQATT and CDR2 SNEGSKA (reference sequence). The CDR3 loop spans 13 amino acids. The chain's CDR3 is CSLLGQGALGHTF. The CDR3 region has the DNA TGCAGCCTCCTCGGACAGGGGGCGTTAGGCCACACCTTC.

DNA for the CDR3: TGTGCCAGTAGCCTGACTAGCGGGAGTTTCTATGAGCAGTTCTTC. Translated, it gives CASSLTSGSFYEQFF. The chain is built from TRBV19 and TRBJ2-1; 12 bases agree with TRBD2. Germline V gene lookup returns CDR1 LNHDA and CDR2 SQIVND (reference sequence). J gave up 8 bases and V 6 bases, and 8 bases lay outside the gene matches. The CDR3 is 15 residues long.

This clonotype was seen a few times. This chain uses TRBV12-3 or TRBV12-4 with TRBJ2-1, with 11 bases matching TRBD1. V shed 1 base, J shed 5 bases, and the junction held 4 bases outside the gene matches. This CDR3 has 16 amino acids. This chain's CDR3 is CASSLGTGGKDNEQFF. The CDR3 DNA sequence: TGTGCCAGCAGTTTAGGGACAGGGGGCAAGGACAATGAGCAGTTCTTC.

This clonotype was seen a few times. V is TRBV6-1 and J is TRBJ1-4; 9 bases are shared with TRBD1. The germline V gene encodes CDR1 MNHNS and CDR2 SASEGT. The CDR3 is 14 residues long. V dropped 8 bases and J dropped 4; count of bases not matched to a gene: 5. The CDR3 DNA is TGTGCCAGCGGGACGGGACAGGGTAATGAAAAACTGTTTTTT. It yields the protein CASGTGQGNEKLFF.

This clonotype has ten or more counts. The rearrangement joins TRBV24-1 to TRBJ2-1; D may match TRBD1 or TRBD2 (5 bases each). Germline-derived CDR1 and CDR2 are KGHDR and SFDVKD. The ends were cut back, 1 base at V and 9 bases at J, with 18 bases in the middle. The length of the CDR3 is 16 residues. The CDR3 nucleotides read TGTGCCACCAGTGATTTTGGAATAGGGACGCCGCCTGAGCAGTTCTTC. This translates into CATSDFGIGTPPEQFF.

V and J are TRBV12-3 or TRBV12-4 and TRBJ1-2; D is perhaps TRBD1 (5 bases). V was cut by 5 bases and J by 8 bases, with 18 bases left in between. This CDR3 region has 14 residues. CDR3: CASSPGTGGLGYTF. The DNA for the CDR3 is TGTGCCAGCAGTCCTGGGACCGGCGGTCTAGGCTACACCTTC.

This clonotype was recorded at least ten times. V is TRBV27 and J is TRBJ2-1; D possibly uses TRBD1 or TRBD2 (5 bases each). CDR3 length: 15 residues. Trimming left V 2 bases short and J 6 bases short, with 14 bases between. Per germline, CDR1 MNHEY and CDR2 SMNVEV (reference sequence). The CDR3 loop reads CASSLGDQTFNEQFF. The CDR3 DNA is TGTGCCAGCAGTTTAGGGGACCAGACCTTCAATGAGCAGTTCTTC.

Only a few counts were recorded for this clonotype. The chain couples TRBV20-1 to TRBJ2-2; 8 nucleotides align to TRBD2. CDR3 length: 14 residues. In germline, CDR1 is DFQATT, CDR2 SNEGSKA (reference sequence). Losses at the gene ends were 2 bases for V and 2 bases for J; bases not matched to a gene: 1. The CDR3, as DNA: TGCAGTGCTAGACTAGCGGGCAACACCGGGGAGCTGTTTTTT. This sequence encodes CSARLAGNTGELFF.

This clonotype has more than one count but fewer than ten. The chain couples TRBV30 to TRBJ1-5; no clear D gene. This CDR3 has 13 amino acids. CDR1 is GTSNPN and CDR2 is SVGIG in the germline V gene (reference sequence). V lost 2 bases to trimming and J lost 0 bases, with 5 bases between them. CDR3 coding DNA: TGTGCCTGGAGTTTGGATAGCAATCAGCCCCAGCATTTT. Amino acid sequence: CAWSLDSNQPQHF. The variable domain in full, with the rest retrieved from reference TRBV30 and TRBJ1-5, is SQTIHQWPATLVQPVGSPLSLECTVEGTSNPNLYWYRQAAGRGLQLLFYSVGIGQISSEVPQNLSASRPQDRQFILSSKKLLLSDSGFYLCAWSLDSNQPQHFGDGTRLSIL.

This clonotype was detected only a few times. This chain joins TRBV11-2 and TRBJ2-5; D is undetermined. The CDR3 is 17 residues long. Germline CDR1 and CDR2: SGHAT and FQNNGV. Trimming stripped 3 bases from V and 0 bases from J, with 17 bases between. CDR3 bases: TGTGCCAGCAGCTTGGGTCGGATCTCGTCGTACCAAGAGACCCAGTACTTC. As protein: CASSLGRISSYQETQYF.

The rearrangement links TRBV7-9 to TRBJ2-1, with 11 nucleotides matching TRBD1. Germline V gene sequence: CDR1 SEHNR, CDR2 FQNEAQ (reference sequence). The CDR3 extends over 14 amino acids. Unmatched junction bases numbered 4, after V lost 4 bases and J lost 8 bases. The CDR3 nucleotides are TGTGCCAGCAGCTCGGACAGGGGGCCACATGAGCAGTTCTTC. Its translation is CASSSDRGPHEQFF.

The V gene is TRBV11-2, the J gene TRBJ2-1; D might be TRBD2 (5 bases). The germline V gene has CDR1 SGHAT and CDR2 FQNNGV. The CDR3 covers 17 residues. V lost 2 bases and J lost 3, with 17 bases in between. The CDR3 here is CASSLLEELQFYNEQFF. CDR3 in DNA: TGTGCCAGCAGCTTATTGGAGGAGCTCCAATTCTACAATGAGCAGTTCTTC.

This clonotype was detected a few times. J is TRBJ2-1 and V is TRBV10-3; weak D call: TRBD2 (6 bases). V dropped 2 bases and J dropped 0 bases, with 14 bases sitting between them. The CDR3 has 17 amino acids. The V gene's germline CDR1 is ENHRY and CDR2 SYGVKD. For the CDR3, the DNA is TGTGCCATCAGTGAGCCCGGCGGGGCGAGCTCCTACAATGAGCAGTTCTTC. Translation: CAISEPGGASSYNEQFF.

The sample holds a few counts of this clonotype. V gene TRBV24-1 combines with J gene TRBJ2-1, with 14 bases matching TRBD2. CDR1 and CDR2 from the germline V gene are KGHDR and SFDVKD. V lost 2 bases and J lost 9; bases outside the gene matches: 8. The CDR3 sequence is 17 residues long. Here the CDR3 DNA reads TGTGCCACCAGTGATTCTAGTGGGACTAGCGGGAGTATTGAGCAGTTCTTC. Translating gives CATSDSSGTSGSIEQFF.

This clonotype was seen at least ten times. The J gene is TRBJ2-3, the V gene TRBV20-1, with D perhaps matching TRBD2 (6 bases). This CDR3 has 14 amino acids. V gave up 5 bases and J gave up 2 bases, with 14 bases separating them. Germline CDR1 is DFQATT and CDR2 is SNEGSKA (reference sequence). The DNA of the CDR3 is TGCAGTGCTTTATTTGGGGGGTTCACAGATACGCAGTATTTT. Translation gives CSALFGGFTDTQYF.

This clonotype came up many times. The V and J genes are TRBV7-9 and TRBJ2-7, with 7 bases fitting TRBD2. The V gene end was trimmed by 1 base and the J gene end by 1 base; junction bases not matched to a gene: 4. The CDR3 contains 15 residues. Germline CDR1 and CDR2: SEHNR and FQNEAQ (reference sequence). This CDR3 is CASSLGLADSYEQYF. The CDR3 nucleotides are TGTGCCAGCAGCTTAGGTCTAGCGGATTCCTACGAGCAGTACTTC.